One and the same sample provided the 32 T cell receptor beta chains below, sequenced in a study of T cell repertoires in aging, cancer and after chemotherapy. The template was genomic DNA from peripheral blood, not RNA. TRB rearrangements spanning V, D and J were amplified using mixed TRB-A/B primers. TCRdb ran MiXCR on the multiplex PCR reads and lists one entry per CDR3 protein. This sample yields approximately 8,600 distinct CDR3 sequences, of which roughly 25% are seen a single time; less than 3.5% belongs to the top ten. Material: blood. These TCRs come from a human donor with a blood cancer.

The sample holds a few counts of this clonotype. The chain uses TRBV28 and TRBJ2-7; tentatively, D is TRBD1 (5 bases). With 7 bases removed from V and 6 bases from J, the gap between germline ends came to 16 bases. CDR3 length: 13 residues. Germline CDR1 reads MDHEN; CDR2 reads SYDVKM. The CDR3 DNA is TGTGCCAGCAAGGAACAGGTGCGCCCCGAGCAGTACTTC. Amino acids: CASKEQVRPEQYF.

By sample share, this clonotype is medium-sized. The chain carries TRBV29-1 and TRBJ2-7, with 10 bases fitting TRBD1. This CDR3 comprises 13 residues. V trimming: 2 bases; J trimming: 7 bases; junction bases outside the gene matches: 5. Germline V gives CDR1 SQVTM, CDR2 ANQGSEA. DNA of the CDR3: TGCAGCGTTGAAATGGGACAGGGGCGGGAGCAGTACTTC. Residues: CSVEMGQGREQYF.

This clonotype appeared a few times. V is TRBV5-1 and J is TRBJ2-1; 13 nucleotides align to TRBD2. This CDR3 has 19 residues. Germline V lookup: CDR1 SGHRS, CDR2 YFSETQ. J gave up 7 bases and V 3 bases, and 16 bases lay outside the gene matches. CDR3 DNA sequence: TGCGCCAGCAGCTCACCGGGACTAGCGGGATTCAAGGGGTCGAATGAGCAGTTCTTC. This codes for CASSSPGLAGFKGSNEQFF.

This clonotype has just a few counts. The chain couples TRBV28 to TRBJ2-5; 16 nucleotides match TRBD2. The trim removed 3 bases at V and 5 bases at J, leaving 9 bases unmatched. Germline lookup yields CDR1 MDHEN and CDR2 SYDVKM. The CDR3 is 18 residues long. CDR3 sequence (DNA): TGTGCCAGCAGTTTCAGCCCCGGGACTAGCGGGGGGGCGGAGACCCAGTACTTC. Translating it yields CASSFSPGTSGGAETQYF.

This clonotype appeared a few times. The rearrangement uses TRBV7-2 and TRBJ2-5, with a possible D match to TRBD2 (5 bases). V was cut by 2 bases and J by 9 bases, with 13 bases left in between. Germline assignment: CDR1 SGHTA and CDR2 FQGNSA. This CDR3 is built from 13 residues. DNA for the CDR3: TGTGCCAGCAGCTTAAGGAGACCCGGGGCCCAGTACTTC. Translated, it gives CASSLRRPGAQYF.

By share of the sample, this clonotype is medium-sized. This chain connects TRBV6-2 or TRBV6-3 to TRBJ1-5, with a tentative D call TRBD1 (5 bases). This CDR3 region has 17 residues. Looked up from germline, CDR1 is MNHEY and CDR2 is SVGEGT. Between the trimmed V and J ends, which lost 3 bases and 9 bases, there was a span of 24 bases. CDR3 sequence reads: CASSYAKKVGGQLPQHF. The DNA for the CDR3 is TGTGCCAGCAGTTATGCCAAAAAGGTTGGGGGTCAGCTGCCCCAGCATTTT.

Within the sample, this clonotype is medium-sized. The chain uses TRBV6-1 and TRBJ2-2, with D maybe TRBD1 (6 bases). Trimming pared 2 bases from V and 4 bases from J, leaving 17 bases between. The CDR3 length is 17 residues. Looked up from germline, CDR1 is MNHNS and CDR2 is SASEGT. The CDR3 protein is CASSEIVQGGSTGELFF. CDR3 in DNA: TGTGCCAGCAGTGAAATAGTACAGGGCGGAAGCACCGGGGAGCTGTTTTTT.

The chain is built from TRBV28 and TRBJ2-7; D tentatively fits TRBD1 or TRBD2 (5 bases each). CDR1 MDHEN and CDR2 SYDVKM come from the germline V gene. Deletions cut 7 bases from V and 3 bases from J, with 19 bases between. The CDR3 has 15 residues. CDR3 coding DNA: TGTGCCAGCAACGGGGTTTGGGGGAGCGGCTACGAGCAGTACTTC. It encodes CASNGVWGSGYEQYF.

This chain links TRBV5-5 with TRBJ2-5, with 11 bases matching TRBD1. Germline CDR1 is SGHKS and CDR2 is YYEKEE (reference sequence). Unmatched junction bases numbered 8, after V lost 4 bases and J lost 6 bases. CDR3 length equals 15 residues. CDR3 nucleotides: TGTGCCAGCAGCCCCGGGACAGGGGGGGGAAAGACCCAGTACTTC. It encodes CASSPGTGGGKTQYF. Supplemented by reference TRBV5-5 and TRBJ2-5, the full variable domain reads DAGVTQSPTHLIKTRGQQVTLRCSPISGHKSVSWYQQVLGQGPQFIFQYYEKEERGRGNFPDRFSARQFPNYSSELNVNALLLGDSALYLCASSPGTGGGKTQYFGPGTRLLVL.

As for this clonotype: A much larger clonotype is one base distant, so this may be a read error. The V call is TRBV6-2 or TRBV6-3, the J call TRBJ2-7; D remains ambiguous. CDR1 is MNHEY, CDR2 SVGEGT, per germline. This CDR3 region has 14 residues. Between the trimmed V and J ends, which lost 9 bases and 0 bases, there was a span of 15 bases. The CDR3 bases are TGTGCCAGACACGCCACAGTCCGCTCCTACGAGCAGTACTTC. This gives the protein CARHATVRSYEQYF.

In its sample, this clonotype is medium-sized (0.01 to 0.1%). The chain is built from TRBV18 and TRBJ2-7; TRBD1 is a possible D gene (5 bases). CDR1 is KGHSH, CDR2 LQKENI, per germline. CDR3 length: 14 amino acids. V lost 3 bases to trimming and J lost 0 bases, with 9 bases between them. This chain's CDR3 is CASSPLQVSYEQYF. CDR3 DNA sequence: TGTGCCAGCTCACCCTTACAGGTCTCCTACGAGCAGTACTTC.

This clonotype rates as medium-sized. V gene TRBV18 combines with J gene TRBJ1-1; 12 nucleotides line up with TRBD1. This CDR3 region has 16 residues. After removal of 3 bases from V and 5 bases from J, the junction contained 7 bases not matched to a gene. CDR1 and CDR2 (germline): KGHSH, LQKENI. The CDR3 DNA sequence: TGTGCCAGCTCACCCCCCGGGACAGGGGGCGGTACTGAAGCTTTCTTT. Its protein product is CASSPPGTGGGTEAFF.

This clonotype qualifies as medium-sized. The chain carries TRBV5-1 and TRBJ2-1; no clear D gene. This CDR3 contains 15 residues. Trimming pared 0 bases from V and 0 bases from J, leaving 7 bases between. Germline CDR1 is SGHRS and CDR2 is YFSETQ. For the CDR3, the DNA is TGCGCCAGCAGCTTGGGGGCGAGCTCCTACAATGAGCAGTTCTTC. Protein: CASSLGASSYNEQFF.

The chain links TRBV20-1 to TRBJ1-1; weak D call: TRBD1 (6 bases). The CDR3 sequence is 15 residues long. The germline V gene encodes CDR1 DFQATT and CDR2 SNEGSKA (reference sequence). V lost 6 bases to trimming and J lost 0 bases, with 17 bases between them. Here the CDR3 reads CSAPELGGMNTEAFF. For the CDR3, the DNA is TGCAGTGCCCCTGAGCTAGGGGGTATGAACACTGAAGCTTTCTTT.

This clonotype is classed as medium-sized (0.01 to 0.1%). J is TRBJ1-2 and V is TRBV5-5; 8 positions agree with TRBD1. Trimming took 2 bases from V and 8 from J; bases not matched to a gene: 11. CDR1 SGHKS and CDR2 YYEKEE come from the germline V gene (reference sequence). This CDR3 is 15 amino acids long. The CDR3 here is CASSFASDRAEGYTF. The DNA of the CDR3 is TGTGCCAGCAGCTTTGCATCGGACAGGGCGGAAGGCTACACCTTC.

This clonotype is categorized as medium-sized (0.01 to 0.1%). The chain uses TRBV6-2 or TRBV6-3 and TRBJ1-5; the D is unclear. This CDR3 has 14 residues. Between the trimmed V and J ends, which lost 5 bases and 1 base, there was a span of 9 bases. Germline CDR1 reads MNHEY; CDR2 reads SVGEGT. DNA for the CDR3: TGTGCCAGCAGTCTAACACACAGCAATCAGCCCCAGCATTTT. Amino acids: CASSLTHSNQPQHF.

Judged by abundance, this clonotype is medium-sized (0.01 to 0.1%). The gene calls are TRBV6-5 and TRBJ2-7; 9 bases match TRBD1. With 2 bases clipped from V and 0 bases from J, the junction kept 5 bases outside the gene matches. Germline V gives CDR1 MNHEY, CDR2 SVGAGI. The CDR3 has 16 residues. Written as DNA, the CDR3 is TGTGCCAGCAGTTACGAAGGGACAGGGCTCTCCTACGAGCAGTACTTC. Its translation: CASSYEGTGLSYEQYF.

This clonotype ranks as medium-sized. The chain carries TRBV18 and TRBJ2-3, with 11 positions matching TRBD2. Per germline, CDR1 KGHSH and CDR2 LQKENI. V was pared by 5 bases and J by 3 bases, with 4 bases of the junction left unmatched. This CDR3 region has 15 residues. The DNA for the CDR3 is TGTGCCAGCTCAAGACTAGCGGGACCGACAGATACGCAGTATTTT. This sequence encodes CASSRLAGPTDTQYF.

This clonotype is medium-sized (0.01 to 0.1%) within its sample. The chain has TRBV5-5 and TRBJ1-5; D ambiguous. The CDR3 length is 13 residues. Germline V lookup: CDR1 SGHKS, CDR2 YYEKEE (reference sequence). V dropped 4 bases and J dropped 5 bases, with 10 bases sitting between them. CDR3 DNA sequence: TGTGCCAGCAGCCTAATCTGGGATCAGCCCCAGCATTTT. Protein product: CASSLIWDQPQHF.

The chain recombines TRBV20-1 with TRBJ1-5; D is ambiguous. V lost 3 bases and J lost 6, with 9 bases in between. This CDR3 is 12 amino acids long. CDR1 is DFQATT and CDR2 is SNEGSKA in the germline V gene (reference sequence). The CDR3, as DNA: TGCAGTGCTAGGGTACCAGGTCAGCCCCAGCATTTT. As protein: CSARVPGQPQHF.

Only a few counts were recorded for this clonotype. The rearrangement uses TRBV10-3 and TRBJ2-3, with D possibly matching TRBD2 (6 bases). Trimming left V 10 bases short and J 2 bases short, with 10 bases between. There are 12 residues in the CDR3. Germline V gene lookup returns CDR1 ENHRY and CDR2 SYGVKD. DNA for the CDR3: TGTGCCACGCGGGACTTCACAGATACGCAGTATTTT. Translated, it gives CATRDFTDTQYF.

This clonotype was counted only a few times. The chain joins TRBV4-3 to TRBJ1-4; D is undetermined. V dropped 0 bases and J dropped 8 bases, with 13 bases sitting between them. The germline V gene has CDR1 LGHNA and CDR2 YSLEER. This CDR3 comprises 15 residues. Written as DNA, the CDR3 is TGCGCCAGCAGCCAAGACCTCCCACCCGGGGAAAAACTGTTTTTT. Translation gives CASSQDLPPGEKLFF.

The chain combines TRBV7-9 with TRBJ2-2; D gene uncertain. The V end was cut by 5 bases, the J end by 0 bases, with 10 bases between. Germline-derived CDR1 and CDR2 are SEHNR and FQNEAQ (reference sequence). The length of the CDR3 is 15 residues. CDR3 in DNA: TGTGCCAGCAGCCCTGACAAAGCGAACACCGGGGAGCTGTTTTTT. It is translated as CASSPDKANTGELFF.

The chain recombines TRBV28 with TRBJ1-4, with TRBD1 matching over 8 bases. The CDR3 totals 15 residues. Germline-derived CDR1 and CDR2 are MDHEN and SYDVKM. V lost 1 base, J lost 8 bases, and 6 bases stayed unmatched. The CDR3: CASSLSDRAAEKLFF. CDR3 coding DNA: TGTGCCAGCAGTTTATCGGACAGGGCTGCCGAAAAACTGTTTTTT.

By its share, this clonotype is medium-sized. The rearrangement uses TRBV30 and TRBJ1-2; the D is unclear. V was clipped by 0 bases and J by 7 bases, with 9 bases between them. This CDR3 is 12 amino acids long. CDR1 is GTSNPN, CDR2 SVGIG, per germline (reference sequence). CDR3 nucleotide sequence: TGTGCCTGGAGTGTATGGGGAGGTGGCTACACCTTC. Amino acid sequence: CAWSVWGGGYTF.

This clonotype was recorded a few times. This rearrangement joins TRBV28 to TRBJ2-3; 8 bases align to TRBD2. The junction had 8 bases not matched to a gene; V was cut back by 10 bases and J by 5 bases. Germline assignment: CDR1 MDHEN and CDR2 SYDVKM. CDR3 length: 13 amino acids. For the CDR3, the DNA is TGTGCCACATGGGCGGGAGGTGGAGATACGCAGTATTTT. Protein product: CATWAGGGDTQYF.

This rearrangement joins TRBV5-4 to TRBJ2-3; TRBD1 matches 11 bases. There are 17 residues in the CDR3. With V trimmed by 4 bases and J by 1 base, 8 bases remained unmatched. From germline, CDR1 is SGHNT and CDR2 YYREEE (reference sequence). The CDR3 sequence: CASSPPPGQGGTDTQYF. In DNA form, the CDR3 reads TGTGCCAGCAGCCCACCCCCGGGACAGGGGGGCACAGATACGCAGTATTTT.

By share, this clonotype counts as medium-sized. The chain uses TRBV15 and TRBJ2-7; D is possibly TRBD1 or TRBD2 (5 bases each). The CDR3 runs 16 residues. Trimming removed 0 bases from V and 4 bases from J, with 16 bases in between. From germline, CDR1 is LNHNV and CDR2 YYDKDF (reference sequence). CDR3 sequence (DNA): TGTGCCACCAGCAGAGATCAGATGGGGGTAGGGTACGAGCAGTACTTC. Encoded protein: CATSRDQMGVGYEQYF.

This clonotype was counted at least ten times. V usage is TRBV5-4 and J usage is TRBJ1-2; D possibly corresponds to TRBD1 (5 bases). Trimming stripped 2 bases from V and 3 bases from J, with 14 bases between. CDR1 and CDR2 (germline): SGHNT, YYREEE (reference sequence). There are 15 residues in the CDR3. The CDR3 bases are TGTGCCAGCAGCTTCTTTCTCGGGACTGACTATGGCTACACCTTC. Amino acid sequence: CASSFFLGTDYGYTF.

Sample share makes this clonotype medium-sized. This chain connects TRBV30 to TRBJ2-1; D perhaps matches TRBD2 (6 bases). Looked up from germline, CDR1 is GTSNPN and CDR2 is SVGIG (reference sequence). The CDR3 runs to 13 residues. With 1 base removed from V and 9 bases from J, the gap between germline ends came to 13 bases. The CDR3 coding sequence is TGTGCCTGGAGTGGACTAGTAGGTCCTGAGCAGTTCTTC. Encoded protein: CAWSGLVGPEQFF.

About this clonotype itself: Since a much larger clone is just one base distant, this may be a read error. The chain uses TRBV12-3 or TRBV12-4 and TRBJ2-3; no reliable D call. V lost 5 bases and J lost 2, with 5 bases in between. This CDR3 comprises 12 residues. Here the CDR3 DNA reads TGTGCCAGCAGTGCGACCACAGATACGCAGTATTTT. Its translation: CASSATTDTQYF.

This clonotype showed up just a few times. The chain couples TRBV20-1 to TRBJ1-5, with unresolved D. V was cut by 0 bases and J by 7 bases, with 10 bases left in between. CDR3 length equals 13 residues. From germline, CDR1 is DFQATT and CDR2 SNEGSKA (reference sequence). CDR3 amino acids: CSARDVAPQPQHF. The CDR3 DNA is TGCAGTGCTAGAGATGTAGCCCCCCAGCCCCAGCATTTT.